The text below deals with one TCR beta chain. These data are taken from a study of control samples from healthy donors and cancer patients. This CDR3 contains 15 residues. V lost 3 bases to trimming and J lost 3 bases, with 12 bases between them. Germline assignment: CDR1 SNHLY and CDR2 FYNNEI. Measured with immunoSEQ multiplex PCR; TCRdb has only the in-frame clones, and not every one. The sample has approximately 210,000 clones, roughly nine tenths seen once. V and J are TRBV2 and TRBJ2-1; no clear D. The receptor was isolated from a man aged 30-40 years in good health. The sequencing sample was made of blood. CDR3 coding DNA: TGTGCCAGCAGTGATGTAAGGGAACGCTACAATGAGCAGTTCTTC. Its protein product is CASSDVRERYNEQFF.